This T cell receptor (beta chain) was documented in a study of T-cell reconstitution after alpha-beta-depleted transplantation in children. The sample holds many counts of this clonotype. With 0 bases removed from V and 4 bases from J, the gap between germline ends came to 9 bases. The CDR3 runs 14 residues. Germline V gene lookup returns CDR1 MNHEY and CDR2 SVGAGI. Unique molecular identifiers were incorporated into the prepared TCRbeta library. MiXCR, applied by TCRdb to the PCR reads, yields one record per CDR3 protein. The repertoire holds a few hundred thousand distinct CDR3 sequences, more than 9% seen once, with roughly 9.1% in the top ten.

The chain carries TRBV6-5 and TRBJ1-2; D unclear. The source is a human donor who donated a stem cell graft to a child with SCID. The specimen comprised PBMCs from the stem cell graft donor, sampled from the stem cell graft. The CDR3 sequence is CASSYSVSGYGYTF. As DNA, the CDR3 is TGTGCCAGCAGTTACTCCGTATCTGGCTATGGCTACACCTTC.